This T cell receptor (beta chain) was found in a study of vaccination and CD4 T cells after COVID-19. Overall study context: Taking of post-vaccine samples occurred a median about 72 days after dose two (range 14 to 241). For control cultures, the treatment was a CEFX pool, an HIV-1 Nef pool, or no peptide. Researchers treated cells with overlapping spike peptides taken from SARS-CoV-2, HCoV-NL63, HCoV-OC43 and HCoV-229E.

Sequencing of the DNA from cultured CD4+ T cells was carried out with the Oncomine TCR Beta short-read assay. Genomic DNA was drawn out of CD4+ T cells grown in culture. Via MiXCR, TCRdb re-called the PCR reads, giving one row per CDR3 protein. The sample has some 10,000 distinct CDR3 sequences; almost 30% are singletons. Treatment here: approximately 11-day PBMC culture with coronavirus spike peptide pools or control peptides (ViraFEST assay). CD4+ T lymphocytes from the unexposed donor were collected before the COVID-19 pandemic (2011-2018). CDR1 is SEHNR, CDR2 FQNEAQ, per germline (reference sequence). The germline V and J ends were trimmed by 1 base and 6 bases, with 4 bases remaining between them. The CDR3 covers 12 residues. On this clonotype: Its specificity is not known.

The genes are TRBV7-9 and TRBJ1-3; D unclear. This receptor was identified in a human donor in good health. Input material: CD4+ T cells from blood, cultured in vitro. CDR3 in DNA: TGTGCCAGCAGCTTAGGGCAAAACACCATATATTTT. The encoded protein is CASSLGQNTIYF.